This TCR beta chain was identified in a study of technical replicates of blood from a few donors (dated 2017 in TCRdb). Regarding this clone: Its recognized antigen is unknown. Base qualities are not at hand, and no much larger clone is one base apart.

From V the trimming removes 2 bases and from J it removes 5 bases, while the gene matches leave 20 bases of the junction unaccounted for. CDR1 LGHNT and CDR2 FRNRAP are derived from the germline V gene. Spanning cysteine to phenylalanine, the CDR3 consists of 19 amino acids. CDR3 DNA is the only sequence kept; it has 57 bases, read in frame from the first base. Library prep was done by the immunoSEQ multiplex PCR assay. Drawn from immuneACCESS, this table holds only the in-frame rearrangements with V and J called that TCRdb kept. Clones are partly lost; checked studies trace under half to an unresolved V gene and leave the rest unexplained. This sample gives fewer than 95,000 clones in total; 85% to 95% of them show up just once. The biggest ten clones account for 0.2% to 0.3% of the sample.

The clonotype comes from a human donor in good health. The specimen sequenced was T cells isolated from PBMCs. This chain is built from TRBV12-5 and TRBJ2-7, with TRBD1 identical over 8 junction bases. The CDR3: CASGLTRTGMGRLPNEQYF. The bases read TGTGCTAGTGGTTTGACCCGGACAGGGATGGGTCGACTGCCTAACGAGCAGTACTTC.